In this sample, the clone carrying this TCR beta chain turned up many times. This CDR3 is 14 amino acids long. Trimming took off 4 bases at V and 2 bases at J, with 11 bases between the two ends. From germline, CDR1 is GTSNPN and CDR2 SVGIG (reference sequence). The data stem from a study of early T cells in non-severe SARS-CoV-2 infection. The library protocol tagged individual cDNA molecules with unique molecular identifiers. TCRdb ran MiXCR on the 5' RACE reads and lists one entry per CDR3 protein. The sample contains 38,000 or so distinct CDR3 sequences, roughly 5% of which appear only once. V is TRBV30 and J is TRBJ2-2, with no clear D. Sequenced sample: whole blood. The origin of this receptor is an adult who was a healthcare worker with PCR-confirmed SARS-CoV-2 infection or an uninfected control (not recorded which). In DNA, the CDR3 is TGTGCCTGGAAGGGCTTCCCAAACACCGGGGAGCTGTTTTTT. Translated: CAWKGFPNTGELFF.